The entry that follows covers one T cell receptor (beta chain) sequence. What it recognizes is unknown. These data belong to a study of cytomegalovirus exposure and HLA in healthy donors. Study results and caveats: Most TCR sequences were rare, but some public TCRs occurred in many donors.

Both 60 Vbeta primers and 13 Jbeta primers went into the PCR. The table came from immunoSEQ multiplex PCR; TCRdb's copy has only in-frame clones and leaves some out. This sample has some 130,000 clones, with more than 75% found just once. Germline values: CDR1 GTSNPN, CDR2 SVGIG (reference sequence). This CDR3 comprises 15 residues. J was trimmed by 6 bases and V by 8 bases; bases with no gene match: 12. The specimen sequenced was PBMCs. The sequence was collected from a female donor in good health and CMV-seronegative. The rearrangement links TRBV30 to TRBJ2-1; 11 nucleotides align to TRBD2. The CDR3 nucleotides read TGTGCCGGAACACCGGGACTAGCGGCCTTCAATGAGCAGTTCTTC. Its protein product is CAGTPGLAAFNEQFF.